This TCR beta chain was captured in a study of blood T cell repertoires in COVID-19. About the research overall: The origin of the acute and convalescent COVID-19 samples was the United States, Italy and Spain.

The CDR3 is made up of 14 amino acids. V gave up 2 bases and J gave up 5 bases, with 12 bases separating them. Per the original methods: Nucleated cell counts were estimated from reference gene primer amplification. This table comes from immunoSEQ multiplex PCR, and its TCRdb copy is limited to in-frame clones, with some not included. V, J and clone size reflect that table, while D and trimming were determined from the DNA. This repertoire shows around 250,000 clones, approximately 90% found once; its top ten account for around 2.9%. The clonotype originates from a woman aged 30 to 39 with active or convalescent COVID-19. The sequenced material came from peripheral blood. The chain employs TRBV23-1 and TRBJ2-5; tentatively, D is TRBD1 (6 bases). TRBV23-1 is identified as an open reading frame with a role that is uncertain. CDR3 nucleotide sequence: TGCGCCAGCAGTCAACAGGGGATAACGGAGACCCAGTACTTC. Translating gives CASSQQGITETQYF.